Following are 10 T cell receptor beta chains from one sample sequenced in a study of T cell repertoires in cytomegalovirus infection. MiXCR was run by TCRdb on the reads, yielding one entry per CDR3 protein. The sample includes about 530,000 distinct CDR3 sequences, around 27% seen only once; the top ten take roughly 13%. Sequenced input: PBMCs. The receptors were sampled from a human donor in good health (CMV status not recorded). Some clones in this sample may be carry-over from other donors' samples.

This clonotype was counted ten times or more. The rearrangement uses TRBV7-8 and TRBJ1-1, with D unresolved. CDR3 length: 15 amino acids. CDR1 and CDR2 from the germline V gene are SGHVS and FQNEAQ. The V gene lost 1 base and the J gene lost 0 bases, with 9 bases spanning the gap. The chain's CDR3 is CASSLVAEMNTEAFF. The CDR3 region has the DNA TGTGCCAGCAGCTTAGTAGCAGAGATGAACACTGAAGCTTTCTTT.

The rearrangement uses TRBV7-6 and TRBJ2-3, with D perhaps matching TRBD2 (6 bases). Germline V gene sequence: CDR1 SGHVS, CDR2 FNYEAQ. The CDR3 is 15 residues long. V shed 4 bases and J shed 4 bases, with 15 bases lying between them. The DNA of the CDR3 is TGTGCCAGCAGCTCAACACCGGGGGAGGCAGATACGCAGTATTTT. As protein: CASSSTPGEADTQYF.

This clonotype has at least ten counts. The chain couples TRBV7-2 to TRBJ2-2; 13 nucleotides align to TRBD2. CDR1 and CDR2 from the germline V gene are SGHTA and FQGNSA. This CDR3 is built from 17 residues. J was trimmed by 8 bases and V by 4 bases; bases with no gene match: 10. CDR3 nucleotide sequence: TGTGCCAGCAGCTGGGGACTAGCGGGATCACCTGGGGGGGAGCTGTTTTTT. Encoded protein: CASSWGLAGSPGGELFF. The full variable domain, its missing parts supplied by reference TRBV7-2 and TRBJ2-2, is GAGVSQSPSNKVTEKGKDVELRCDPISGHTALYWYRQSLGQGLEFLIYFQGNSAPDKSGLPSDRFSAERTGGSVSTLTIQRTQQEDSAVYLCASSWGLAGSPGGELFFGEGSRLTVL.

This clonotype has more than one count but fewer than ten. The V and J genes are TRBV6-2 or TRBV6-3 and TRBJ2-1, with a tentative D call TRBD1 (6 bases). CDR1 and CDR2 from the germline V gene are MNHEY and SVGEGT. This CDR3 has 16 residues. Trimming pared 2 bases from V and 2 bases from J, leaving 13 bases between. The DNA for the CDR3 is TGTGCCAGCAGTTACGACGGACAGTATGCCTACAATGAGCAGTTCTTC. This translates into CASSYDGQYAYNEQFF.

The CDR3 DNA reads as TGTGCCTGGAACCTCAGGGGTTTAGCGCAGTATTTT. Amino acids: CAWNLRGLAQYF. The rearrangement joins TRBV30 to TRBJ2-3; D might be TRBD1 (6 bases). This CDR3 is built from 12 residues. CDR1 and CDR2 (germline): GTSNPN, SVGIG (reference sequence). The ends were cut back, 4 bases at V and 10 bases at J, with 15 bases in the middle.

This chain uses TRBV7-9 with TRBJ2-5; D is perhaps TRBD2 (6 bases). The CDR3 is made up of 16 amino acids. The V and J ends lost 1 base and 0 bases respectively, with 12 bases between them. CDR1 and CDR2 from the germline V gene are SEHNR and FQNEAQ (reference sequence). The CDR3, as DNA: TGTGCCAGCAGCTTAGTGGAGGGAATACACCAAGAGACCCAGTACTTC. As protein: CASSLVEGIHQETQYF.

The rearrangement links TRBV6-2 or TRBV6-3 to TRBJ1-2, with a possible D match to TRBD1 (5 bases). CDR3 length equals 15 residues. V lost 0 bases, J lost 4 bases, and 12 bases lay in between. Per the germline V gene, CDR1 is MNHEY and CDR2 is SVGEGT. CDR3 sequence: CASSYSWDSSYGYTF. CDR3 bases: TGTGCCAGCAGTTACTCCTGGGACTCTAGCTATGGCTACACCTTC.

This clonotype appeared once. The V call is TRBV24-1, the J call TRBJ2-3, with D unclear. The CDR3 totals 14 residues. The ends were cut back, 3 bases at V and 4 bases at J, with 10 bases in the middle. Germline lookup yields CDR1 KGHDR and CDR2 SFDVKD. The CDR3 DNA is TGTGCCACCAGTGATAGCTGGGTAGCAGATACGCAGTATTTT. This encodes CATSDSWVADTQYF.

This clonotype was counted at least ten times. This CDR3 reads CASSIGTDTQYF. Here the CDR3 DNA reads TGTGCCAGCAGCATCGGAACAGATACGCAGTATTTT. The chain recombines TRBV7-8 with TRBJ2-3; D is unresolved. Germline CDR1 reads SGHVS; CDR2 reads FQNEAQ. The germline V and J ends were trimmed by 5 bases and 3 bases, with 6 bases remaining between them. This CDR3 is 12 amino acids long.

This chain links TRBV18 with TRBJ2-1; possible D gene TRBD2, 6 bases. V was pared by 7 bases and J by 3 bases, with 25 bases between. Germline CDR1 and CDR2: KGHSH and LQKENI. This CDR3 is built from 18 residues. Here the CDR3 DNA reads TGTGCCAGCTTAGCTGCCGGGAGTGTCCTCACCGTCTACAATGAGCAGTTCTTC. Encoded protein: CASLAAGSVLTVYNEQFF.